This T cell receptor (beta chain) appears in the sequencing data of a study of blood T cell repertoires in COVID-19. About the study: The analysed material was cDNA or gDNA that came from T cells, B-cell-depleted T cells, or PBMCs.

V was pared by 7 bases and J by 2 bases, with 5 bases between. Germline CDR1 MNHEY, CDR2 SVGAGI. The CDR3 spans 11 residues. Under the authors' procedure: Amplified reference gene primers provided the basis for estimating nucleated cell counts. Profiling relied on immunoSEQ multiplex PCR, and the TCRdb table lists in-frame clones only, not all of them. That table gives V, J and clone size, and the DNA gave D and trimming. The table has approximately 97,000 clones, around 90% seen once. Sequencing was done on a sample of peripheral blood. The TCR originated in a man aged 18 to 35 with acute or convalescent COVID-19. The chain combines TRBV6-5 with TRBJ2-5, with no clear D. The CDR3 protein is CASTRQETQYF. CDR3 nucleotides: TGTGCCAGCACCAGACAAGAGACCCAGTACTTC.